The entry below describes one T cell receptor beta chain. The antigen this receptor binds is unknown. No much larger clone exists at a distance of one base, and base qualities are not known. This entry belongs to a study of Ad26.COV2.S vaccination and SARS-CoV-2 variants (dated by TCRdb to the early 2020s). Regarding the study in general: Vaccine-arm donors came from COV1001, a multicentre, randomized, double-blind, placebo-controlled phase I-IIa trial of Ad26.COV2.S in healthy adults. Sequencing of the TCRbeta repertoire served to evaluate the specificity and breadth of SARS-CoV-2-reactive T cell receptors following Ad26.COV2.S vaccination. A total of roughly 30 samples were included in the TCR-sequenced set, comprising roughly 19 Ad26.COV2.S vaccine recipients, 5 placebo recipients and 8 SARS-CoV-2 convalescent individuals. Ad26.COV2.S was administered intramuscularly at a dose of 5x10^10 or 1x10^11 viral particles, either as one shot or as two shots given 56 days apart. Participants in the trial were split at random into five groups of five each, receiving low-dose or high-dose Ad26.COV2.S once or twice, or else placebo on both occasions. Throughout the experiments and outcome assessment, investigators stayed blinded to trial group allocation.

According to the study, the label for this sample's treatment or condition signals: over 15 received Ad26.COV2.S at low or high dose, single or two shots; 5 received placebo; per-sample allocation not given. For vaccine and placebo recipients, repertoires were sequenced using samples collected on day 63 after the first injection. In Cohort 1b, roughly 25 adults aged 18-55 years were enrolled at a single site in Boston, USA, between 29 July and 7 August 2020. Ad26.COV2.S was a replication-incompetent adenovirus type 26 vector expressing a prefusion-stabilized SARS-CoV-2 spike protein from the original Wuhan strain. V lost 4 bases and J lost 7 bases; the stretch between them is 5 bases long. The germline V gene (reference sequence) supplies CDR1 LNHDA and CDR2 SQIVND. The CDR3 runs 12 amino acids, cysteine and phenylalanine included. The DNA shown is the 36-base CDR3, in frame from base 1. The immunoSEQ Assay was the method used to sequence TCRbeta CDR3 regions. After extraction, genomic DNA underwent amplification by bias-controlled multiplex PCR, followed by high-throughput sequencing. The original methods were these. To quantify the absolute abundance of every unique TCRbeta CDR3 region, sequences were collapsed and filtered. T cell fraction was estimated by normalization of TCRbeta template counts to usable DNA, with usable DNA being measured through amplification of reference genes present in all nucleated cells. Repertoire TCRs were annotated as SARS-CoV-2-specific by exact matching of V gene, CDR3 amino acid sequence and J gene to a known reactive TCR set. MIRA supplied the reference SARS-CoV-2 TCR set, which was filtered for enrichment in COVID-19-positive ImmuneCODE repertoires so that public or cross-reactive TCRs were removed. Using the MIRA antigens, annotated TCRs were further analysed by specific ORF or by position within an ORF. Breadth was defined as annotated unique rearrangements over total unique productive rearrangements; depth was the summed frequency of those rearrangements. Group comparisons of TCR breadth used two-sided Wilcoxon rank-sum tests. TCRdb obtained this table from immuneACCESS and retained in-frame rearrangements with V and J assigned. These tables miss some clones; where compared with another copy, unresolved V genes account for less than half of the shortfall, and the remainder is unexplained. D and trimming come from the DNA, and the V and J calls and clone size come from that table. A total of about 500,000 clones appear in this sample, approximately 90% of them only once. The ten largest clones capture around 1.8% of the sample.

Overall results and qualifications from the work: After vaccination, substantial breadth of spike-specific CD8+ and CD4+ T cell responses was reported. Vaccine and placebo recipients had comparable non-spike TCR breadth, which fits with the vaccine containing only spike. Ad26.COV2.S recipients had higher spike-specific TCR breadth than placebo recipients (P = 0.0014). The study was not powered to compare responses between vaccine doses or regimens. It was noted by the authors that total T cell responses may have been underestimated by the TCR breadth and depth analyses.

This clonotype was sampled from a person aged 18-65 years who received the Ad26.COV2.S COVID-19 vaccine or a placebo. Here the chain combines TRBV19 and TRBJ1-6, with an unclear D gene assignment. This sample comprised peripheral blood, obtained in a trial of Ad26.COV2.S vaccine versus placebo. In nucleotide form, the sequence is TGTGCCAGTAGTACGCCCAATTCACCCCTCCACTTT. It translates as CASSTPNSPLHF.